This TCR beta chain was identified in a study of shared clonotypes between healthy human individuals (TCRdb year 2020). Study-level background: The cohort comprised a couple of women and a few men aged 18 to 49 years. To estimate repertoire size and how much clonotypes are shared between individuals, the study performed deep sequencing of blood TCR repertoires from a few healthy adults. Per donor, three plates each were used for CD4 naive and CD4 memory, two for CD8 naive, and one for CD8 memory. To increase sequencing depth and limit assay-specific biases, different laboratories used diverse techniques to prepare libraries and sequence TCR repertoires. Each donor's leukapheresis produced roughly between roughly 0.85 and 10 billion PBMCs.

Using the deep immunoSEQ assay, multiplex PCR amplified TCR CDR3 regions from genomic DNA. For each cell subset, the extracted genomic DNA was distributed evenly across all wells of several immunoSEQ 96-well plates, and each plate served as one replicate. For sorted subsets, approximately 190 ng of genomic DNA, equivalent to about 30,000 T cell genomes, went into each replicate PCR. The purified libraries were quantified using a Qubit 3.0 fluorometer, sized with a Bioanalyzer 2100, and then quantified again using the KAPA Library Quantification kit. Every immunoSEQ 96-well plate was sequenced on a dedicated single-read 150-cycle Illumina NextSeq 550 flow cell. For the original study's pipeline: The immunoSEQ output contained only junctional sequences without quality scores, so filtering could not match that applied to full-length reads. To assign V/J genes and CDR3, sequences were annotated against IMGT germline references using PyIR, a Python wrapper for IgBLAST v1.9. Reads were removed for weak V/J assignments (E-value above 1e-6), missing CDR3, stop codons, out-of-frame junctions, or ambiguous translated residues. V3J clonotypes were defined by identical inferred V gene, J gene, and CDR3 amino acid sequence. Percentage overlap between repertoires was calculated by dividing the number of shared unique clonotypes by the size of the smaller repertoire. Three approaches were used to assess repertoire richness: RTK rarefaction, the Chao1 estimator, and Recon v2.1 estimates of unobserved clonotypes. OLGA was used to compute generation probabilities for all TCRbeta clonotypes that the gDNA method yielded from a few donors. Here the immuneACCESS table is served through TCRdb, limited to in-frame sequences with V and J called. Missing clones are a known gap in these copies; in checked studies unresolved V genes cover under half, and the rest lacks a known reason. The V and J calls and clone size are taken from that table; D and trimming were inferred from the DNA. For this sample there are roughly 2,000,000 clones; about 95% appear just once. In total, the top ten clones hold 1% to 1.5% of the sample.

CD8 naive samples were obtained by positive selection for CCR7 among CD45RO-negative cells, yielding a CD45RA+CCR7+ population from which TemRA cells were excluded. Healthy HIV-negative adults with no recently reported acute infections or vaccinations were included as donors. Only Caucasian adults living in Nashville, Tennessee, USA were represented among the donors. Blood was obtained by leukapheresis, after which PBMCs were separated by Ficoll-Histopaque density gradient centrifugation and cryopreserved in liquid nitrogen vapor phase. Analytical flow cytometry was used to check the purity and quantity of every magnetically sorted T cell population. Genomic DNA was isolated from every sorted fraction and measured by UV absorbance on a Nanodrop 2000c. As encoded in the germline V gene, CDR1 is MGHRA while CDR2 is YSYEKL. V is pruned by 6 bases and J by 0 bases, leaving 7 bases of the junction without a gene match. From cysteine to phenylalanine, the CDR3 is 16 amino acids long. This entry keeps only the CDR3 DNA: 48 bases, framed from base 1.

A word on this clone: Which antigen it targets is not known. No qualities accompany the bases; no much larger clone lies one base away.

Overall study outcomes, separate from this receptor: Pairwise subsampling indicated that sequencing depth was expected to affect the degree of clonotype sharing among donors. Even with the large sequencing depth, rarefaction of the sorted-subset datasets indicated that sequencing was incomplete. Sharing across several donors was observed for about 5% of naive CD4, under 4% of naive CD8, about 2.5% of memory CD4, and about 0.4% of memory CD8 clonotypes. Because the study included a small number of donors, the genetic and exposure-history diversity represented was limited. Naive subsets generally had larger estimated clonotype richness than memory subsets. Only blood was sampled, and tissue TCR repertoires likely differ from those in blood. Higher generation probabilities were observed for clonotypes shared by all four sorted-subset donors than for non-shared clonotypes.

Sequenced input: naive CD8+ T cells sorted from blood. The label giving this sample's cell subset or site can be read as: CD45RA+CCR7+. This TCR was sampled from a man between 18 and 35 years old in good health. The V and J segments used are TRBV4-1 and TRBJ2-1, and 8 junctional nucleotides match TRBD2. CDR3 sequence: CASRPTGGSSYNEQFF. In nucleotide form, the sequence is TGCGCCAGCAGACCGACGGGGGGGAGCTCCTACAATGAGCAGTTCTTC.